The 31 T cell receptor beta chains presented below share a single source sample, sequenced in a study of blood T cells in healthy people across ages. A J-beta primer mix and a sample-barcoded 5' primer were used in a second PCR of roughly 7 to 12 cycles. TCRdb re-called the 5' RACE reads through MiXCR, storing one row per CDR3 protein. The sample consists of some 290,000 distinct CDR3 sequences, 25% to 30% of them appearing once. The sample consisted of blood. All receptors derive from a woman between 65 and 79 years old in good health.

A word on this clonotype: A clone one base away is much larger, so this may be a read error. The chain combines TRBV9 with TRBJ2-6; no reliable D call. The length of the CDR3 is 16 residues. Trimming took off 3 bases at V and 0 bases at J, with 10 bases between the two ends. Germline CDR1 SGDLS, CDR2 YYNGEE. The CDR3 sequence: CASSDGRSSGANVLTF. CDR3 sequence (DNA): TGTGCCAGCAGCGATGGACGCAGCTCTGGGGCCAACGTCCTGACTTTC.

The chain couples TRBV9 to TRBJ2-7, with TRBD1 as a possible D gene (6 bases). The CDR3 has 14 residues. The germline V and J ends were trimmed by 2 bases and 1 base, with 10 bases remaining between them. Germline CDR1 reads SGDLS; CDR2 reads YYNGEE. CDR3 in amino acids: CASSVGTRSYEQYF. The CDR3 DNA is TGTGCCAGCAGCGTGGGGACACGATCCTACGAGCAGTACTTC.

The CDR3 loop reads CSVEDRQHENTEAFF. As DNA, the CDR3 is TGCAGCGTTGAAGACCGACAACACGAGAACACTGAAGCTTTCTTT. V is TRBV29-1 and J is TRBJ1-1; D call uncertain. V was trimmed by 0 bases and J by 1 base, leaving 12 bases between them. The CDR3 totals 15 residues. Per the germline V gene, CDR1 is SQVTM and CDR2 is ANQGSEA.

The genes are TRBV20-1 and TRBJ2-1, with 13 bases aligning to TRBD2. The V gene end was trimmed by 5 bases and the J gene end by 6 bases; junction bases not matched to a gene: 7. Germline V gene data show CDR1 as DFQATT and CDR2 as SNEGSKA (reference sequence). The CDR3 runs to 15 residues. The CDR3 DNA reads as TGCAGTGCTTTACTAACTAGCGGGGGGGCCAATGAGCAGTTCTTC. Its translation: CSALLTSGGANEQFF.

The rearrangement uses TRBV5-1 and TRBJ2-3; D tentatively reads TRBD1 or TRBD2 (5 bases each). The germline gives CDR1 SGHRS, CDR2 YFSETQ. The CDR3 is made up of 15 amino acids. Trimming cost V 2 bases and J 5 bases, with 15 bases left between them. In nucleotides, the CDR3 is TGCGCCAGCAGCTTATCGGGGACCTGGGGAGATACGCAGTATTTT. Encoded protein: CASSLSGTWGDTQYF. Combining the CDR3 with reference TRBV5-1 and TRBJ2-3 gives the whole variable domain KAGVTQTPRYLIKTRGQQVTLSCSPISGHRSVSWYQQTPGQGLQFLFEYFSETQRNKGNFPGRFSGRQFSNSRSEMNVSTLELGDSALYLCASSLSGTWGDTQYFGPGTRLTVL.

This clonotype was detected ten times or more. The chain has TRBV6-7 and TRBJ1-1; the D gene is possibly TRBD1 (5 bases). TRBV6-7 is annotated as an ORF whose role is uncertain. The CDR3 runs to 13 residues. V was pared by 6 bases and J by 6 bases, with 14 bases between. This CDR3 reads CASSSDSDAEAFF. The CDR3 region has the DNA TGTGCCAGCAGCTCCGACAGTGACGCTGAAGCTTTCTTT.

The rearrangement uses TRBV12-3 or TRBV12-4 and TRBJ1-5; 7 bases are a match to TRBD1. This CDR3 is built from 14 residues. V shed 5 bases and J 3 bases; nucleotides not matched to a gene: 4. The CDR3 loop reads CASSTQGDNQPQHF. CDR3 in DNA: TGTGCCAGCAGTACCCAGGGGGACAATCAGCCCCAGCATTTT.

The rearrangement joins TRBV5-1 to TRBJ2-1; tentatively, D is TRBD1 or TRBD2 (6 bases each). V lost 2 bases and J lost 7, with 22 bases in between. This CDR3 spans 17 amino acids. Germline lookup yields CDR1 SGHRS and CDR2 YFSETQ. The CDR3, as DNA: TGCGCCAGCAGCTTCCTCCCTTGGAGGGAAGGGGGGAATGAGCAGTTCTTC. It codes for CASSFLPWREGGNEQFF.

The chain combines TRBV7-3 with TRBJ2-2, with D perhaps TRBD1 (6 bases). The CDR3 sequence is 16 residues long. Trimming took 5 bases from V and 1 from J, leaving 14 bases between them. CDR1 is SGHTA, CDR2 FQGTGA, per germline. DNA for the CDR3: TGTGCCAGCAGCCCTCAGGGGCCCAAGAACACCGGGGAGCTGTTTTTT. This codes for CASSPQGPKNTGELFF.

The J gene is TRBJ1-2, the V gene TRBV7-2; 8 bases are shared with TRBD1. Per germline, CDR1 SGHTA and CDR2 FQGNSA. The CDR3 is made up of 13 amino acids. The J segment lost 6 bases and the V segment lost 5 bases, leaving 5 bases of the junction unmatched. CDR3 region: CASSPGQENGYTF. The CDR3 DNA is TGTGCCAGCAGCCCGGGACAGGAGAATGGCTACACCTTC.

This sequence joins TRBV6-6 and TRBJ2-7; TRBD2 aligns across 7 bases. Judging by the DNA end, TRBJ2-1 fits better; the J call may be wrong. Germline V gives CDR1 MNHNY, CDR2 SVGAGI (reference sequence). CDR3 length: 15 residues. CDR3 nucleotides: TGTGCCAGCAGTTACCAGGCGGGAGTTTACAATGAGCAGTTCTTC. It translates to CASSYQAGVYNEQFF.

This clonotype was seen a single time. At one end, the junction sequence differs from germline, possibly due to a read error. The rearrangement uses TRBV28 and TRBJ2-5, with a possible D match to TRBD1 (7 bases). The CDR3 runs 14 residues. Germline loops: CDR1 MDHEN, CDR2 SYDVKM. CDR3 protein: CTSSFMTGRETQYF. CDR3 nucleotides: TGTACCAGCAGTTTCATGACAGGGAGGGAGACCCAGTACTTC.

Concerning this clonotype itself: One end of the junction is discordant with germline, which a read error may explain. The genes are TRBV6-5 and TRBJ2-1; D assignment may be TRBD1 or TRBD2 (5 bases each). CDR1 MNHEY and CDR2 SVGAGI come from the germline V gene. The CDR3 runs to 16 residues. The CDR3 DNA sequence: TGTGCCAGCAGATCACAGACCGGGACCCTCTACAATGAGCAGTTCTTT. Protein: CASRSQTGTLYNEQFF.

Of note for this clonotype: Its ends do not fully match the called genes, so a read error is possible. The chain employs TRBV7-9 and TRBJ1-2; no definite D call. The germline V gene has CDR1 SEHNR and CDR2 FQNEAQ (reference sequence). The CDR3 has 14 residues. This chain's CDR3 is CASNLAVRDDGYTF. The DNA for the CDR3 is TGTGCCAGCAACTTAGCGGTAAGGGATGATGGCTACACCTTC.

The CDR3 spells CASSSGTPNIGYTF. The CDR3 DNA reads TGCGCCAGCAGCTCCGGGACGCCGAATATTGGCTACACCTTC. The chain carries TRBV5-1 and TRBJ1-2, with D possibly TRBD1 on 5 matching bases. V was cut by 3 bases and J by 7 bases, with 16 bases left in between. Per the germline V gene, CDR1 is SGHRS and CDR2 is YFSETQ. The CDR3 spans 14 residues.

In this sample, this clonotype turned up a few times. V and J are TRBV12-3 or TRBV12-4 and TRBJ2-3; a weak D match, TRBD1 (6 bases). This CDR3 has 14 residues. Trimming shortened V by 6 bases and J by 0 bases, and 10 bases separated the two germline ends. For the CDR3, the DNA is TGTGCCAGCAGGAAGACAGGAAGCACAGATACGCAGTATTTT. Protein: CASRKTGSTDTQYF.

CDR3 bases: TGTGCCAGCAGCCCCACGCGGGGAGGCGAGCAGTACTTC. Its translation is CASSPTRGGEQYF. This chain joins TRBV3-1 and TRBJ2-7; possible D gene TRBD2, 6 bases. Looked up from germline, CDR1 is LGHDT and CDR2 is YNNKEL (reference sequence). V was cut by 4 bases and J by 6 bases, with 13 bases left in between. This CDR3 is 13 amino acids long.

The CDR3: CSVTRLDRNTEAFF. The CDR3 DNA follows: TGCAGCGTAACTCGCTTGGACAGGAACACTGAAGCTTTCTTT. The V and J genes are TRBV29-1 and TRBJ1-1; a possible D gene is TRBD1 (6 bases). Germline CDR1 SQVTM, CDR2 ANQGSEA. V dropped 6 bases and J dropped 1 base, with 15 bases sitting between them. The CDR3 contains 14 residues.

This clonotype was detected only a few times. V gene TRBV20-1 combines with J gene TRBJ2-5; a possible D gene is TRBD2 (6 bases). Trimming left V 0 bases short and J 1 base short, with 12 bases between. Looked up from germline, CDR1 is DFQATT and CDR2 is SNEGSKA (reference sequence). The CDR3 has 15 residues. The CDR3 DNA is TGCAGTGCTAGAGACCCAGCGGGCGCCCAAGAGACCCAGTACTTC. Translated: CSARDPAGAQETQYF.

The chain carries TRBV5-6 and TRBJ1-4, with TRBD1 matching 7 bases. The J segment lost 2 bases and the V segment lost 1 base, leaving 8 bases of the junction unmatched. From germline, CDR1 is SGHDT and CDR2 YYEEEE. This CDR3 has 17 amino acids. The chain's CDR3 is CASSLPTGRFTNEKLFF. As DNA, the CDR3 is TGTGCCAGCAGCTTGCCGACAGGGAGGTTCACTAATGAAAAACTGTTTTTT.

As DNA, the CDR3 is TGCAGCGTTGCTAGGGGGAGTGAGCAGTTCTTC. It translates to CSVARGSEQFF. This chain joins TRBV29-1 and TRBJ2-5; the D gene is possibly TRBD1 (6 bases). The J call is in doubt because the DNA end fits TRBJ2-1 better. This CDR3 has 11 residues. Per germline, CDR1 SQVTM and CDR2 ANQGSEA.

The chain employs TRBV29-1 and TRBJ2-4; 9 nucleotides align to TRBD1. CDR1 and CDR2 from the germline V gene are SQVTM and ANQGSEA. The V and J ends lost 7 bases and 1 base, in that order; junction bases with no gene match: 8. The CDR3 contains 15 residues. CDR3 DNA: TGCAGCGCCATACAGGGGGCAAGGGCCAAAAACATTCAGTACTTC. It specifies CSAIQGARAKNIQYF. The entire variable domain, with the rest obtained from reference TRBV29-1 and TRBJ2-4, is as follows: SAVISQKPSRDICQRGTSLTIQCQVDSQVTMMFWYRQQPGQSLTLIATANQGSEATYESGFVIDKFPISRPNLTFSTLTVSNMSPEDSSIYLCSAIQGARAKNIQYFGAGTRLSVL.

This clonotype was counted a few times. The chain recombines TRBV28 with TRBJ2-6; D uncertain. Trimming shortened V by 10 bases and J by 1 base, and 14 bases separated the two germline ends. The CDR3 totals 15 residues. Per germline, CDR1 MDHEN and CDR2 SYDVKM. CDR3 coding DNA: TGTGCCACCAAGGGTTGGGCGTCTGGGGCCAACGTCCTGACTTTC. This gives the protein CATKGWASGANVLTF.

Comment on this clonotype: This sequence may be a read error, since a much larger clone differs from it by one base. The rearrangement links TRBV2 to TRBJ2-1, with 9 bases fitting TRBD1. Germline loops: CDR1 SNHLY, CDR2 FYNNEI. V shed 7 bases and J 12 bases; nucleotides not matched to a gene: 10. This CDR3 is built from 13 residues. CDR3 amino acids: CASNWDRVDGQFF. The CDR3 DNA sequence: TGTGCCAGCAATTGGGACAGGGTGGATGGGCAGTTCTTC.

The chain has TRBV11-2 and TRBJ2-7, with D unclear. Trimming left V 1 base short and J 2 bases short, with 6 bases between. CDR1 is SGHAT, CDR2 FQNNGV, per germline. The CDR3 runs to 13 residues. In DNA, the CDR3 is TGTGCCAGCAGCTTAGTCCAGACCTACGAGCAGTACTTC. Encoded protein: CASSLVQTYEQYF.

This chain joins TRBV7-9 and TRBJ2-5; weak D call: TRBD2 (5 bases). This CDR3 contains 15 residues. CDR1 and CDR2 (germline): SEHNR, FQNEAQ (reference sequence). The V gene lost 2 bases and the J gene lost 0 bases, with 10 bases spanning the gap. CDR3 coding DNA: TGTGCCAGCAGCTTACTACTAGTGAACCAAGAGACCCAGTACTTC. This translates into CASSLLLVNQETQYF.

This chain joins TRBV4-2 and TRBJ2-1; 7 nucleotides match TRBD2. The V gene end was trimmed by 0 bases and the J gene end by 6 bases; junction bases not matched to a gene: 5. CDR3 length: 15 amino acids. Germline values: CDR1 LGHNA, CDR2 YNFKEQ. CDR3 sequence (DNA): TGTGCCAGCAGCCAAGAGGAAACTAGCGTCAATGAGCAGTTCTTC. Translation: CASSQEETSVNEQFF.

J is TRBJ1-6 and V is TRBV4-2; TRBD1 agrees at 7 bases. CDR1 is LGHNA and CDR2 is YNFKEQ in the germline V gene. Trimming cost V 3 bases and J 7 bases; bases outside gene matches: 6. The CDR3 has 15 residues. The CDR3 nucleotides are TGTGCCAGCAGCCAGGCATGGGACAGCAATTCACCCCTCCACTTT. It encodes CASSQAWDSNSPLHF.

This chain uses TRBV27 with TRBJ2-7; D perhaps matches TRBD2 (6 bases). The ends were cut back, 2 bases at V and 1 base at J, with 12 bases in the middle. The CDR3 spans 15 residues. Germline assignment: CDR1 MNHEY and CDR2 SMNVEV (reference sequence). The chain's CDR3 is CASSLVGGRSYEQYF. DNA of the CDR3: TGTGCCAGCAGTTTAGTCGGGGGTCGGTCCTACGAGCAGTACTTC.

This clonotype was observed many times. The chain joins TRBV2 to TRBJ2-7, with D perhaps TRBD2 (5 bases). From germline, CDR1 is SNHLY and CDR2 FYNNEI. Trimming took 5 bases from V and 2 from J, leaving 7 bases between them. This CDR3 has 12 amino acids. The CDR3 loop reads CASSTGTYEQYF. CDR3 coding DNA: TGTGCCAGCAGTACCGGGACCTACGAGCAGTACTTC. The entire variable domain, with the rest obtained from reference TRBV2 and TRBJ2-7, is as follows: EPEVTQTPSHQVTQMGQEVILRCVPISNHLYFYWYRQILGQKVEFLVSFYNNEISEKSEIFDDQFSVERPDGSNFTLKIRSTKLEDSAMYFCASSTGTYEQYFGPGTRLTVT.

This chain joins TRBV7-8 and TRBJ1-2, with D possibly being TRBD1 (6 bases). The germline V gene has CDR1 SGHVS and CDR2 FQNEAQ. Trimming removed 4 bases from V and 2 bases from J, with 17 bases in between. There are 16 residues in the CDR3. The CDR3 DNA follows: TGTGCCAGCAGCTGGATGGGACAAGTCGAGAACTATGGCTACACCTTC. Its translation: CASSWMGQVENYGYTF.